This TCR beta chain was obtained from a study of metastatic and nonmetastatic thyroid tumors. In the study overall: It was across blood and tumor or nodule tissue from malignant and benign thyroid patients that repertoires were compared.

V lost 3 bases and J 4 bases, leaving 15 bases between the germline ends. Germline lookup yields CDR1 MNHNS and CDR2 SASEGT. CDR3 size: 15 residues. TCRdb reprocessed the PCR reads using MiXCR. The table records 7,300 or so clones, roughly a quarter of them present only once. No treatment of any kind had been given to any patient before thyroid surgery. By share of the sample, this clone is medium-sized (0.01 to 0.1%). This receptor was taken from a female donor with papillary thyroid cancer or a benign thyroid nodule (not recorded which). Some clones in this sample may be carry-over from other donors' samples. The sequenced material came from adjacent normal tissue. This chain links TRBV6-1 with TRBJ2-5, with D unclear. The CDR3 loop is CASSDLGNLGETQYF. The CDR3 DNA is TGTGCCAGCAGTGACTTGGGAAACCTGGGAGAGACCCAGTACTTC.